A selection of T cell receptor beta chains follows, all from one sample in a study of cytomegalovirus exposure and HLA in healthy donors. The protocol was immunoSEQ multiplex PCR, while the TCRdb copy is restricted to in-frame clones and leaves out a portion. This sample has about 120,000 clones, with 65% found just once. The source material was PBMCs. The origin of the receptors is a woman in her forties in good health and CMV-seropositive. CDR3s include the opening cysteine and the closing phenylalanine or tryptophan. A D gene is named only where the DNA matches it firmly. The size entry is marked missing in some rows and otherwise reads once, few, many or a size class.

-,TRBV7-3,-,TRBJ2-2,CASSFLSGELFF,TGTGCCAGCAGCTTTCTTTCCGGGGAGCTGTTTTTT
-,TRBV6-1,-,TRBJ1-2,CASSEGAPGVYGYTF,TGTGCCAGCAGTGAAGGCGCCCCCGGGGTGTATGGCTACACCTTC
-,TRBV5-6,-,TRBJ2-5,CASSSVGVRSRETQYF,TGTGCCAGCAGCTCGGTCGGGGTCCGAAGTAGAGAGACCCAGTACTTC
-,TRBV9,-,TRBJ2-7,CASSVAAEGGLKDEQYF,TGTGCCAGCAGCGTAGCTGCAGAAGGGGGTTTAAAGGACGAGCAGTACTTC
-,TRBV5-6,-,TRBJ2-2,CASSFQGYTGELFF,TGTGCCAGCAGCTTCCAGGGGTACACCGGGGAGCTGTTTTTT
TRBD1,TRBV2,-,TRBJ2-3,CASTKMDRAKDTQYF,TGTGCCAGCACCAAAATGGACAGGGCAAAAGATACGCAGTATTTT
TRBD1,TRBV4-2,-,TRBJ1-1,CASSQDRGQGEAFF,TGTGCCAGCAGCCAAGATCGGGGACAGGGAGAAGCTTTCTTT
TRBD2,TRBV4-1,-,TRBJ2-1,CASSQDRASGSSYNEQFF,TGCGCCAGCAGCCAAGATCGGGCTAGCGGGAGTTCCTACAATGAGCAGTTCTTC
-,TRBV29-1,-,TRBJ1-1,CSAIQGPTEAFF,TGCAGCGCGATACAGGGTCCCACTGAAGCTTTCTTT
TRBD1,TRBV5-4,-,TRBJ2-3,CASSSGQTLTDTQYF,TGTGCCAGCAGCTCGGGACAGACTCTCACAGATACGCAGTATTTT
-,TRBV9,-,TRBJ1-4,CASSAHSVATNEKLFF,TGTGCCAGCAGCGCACACAGTGTTGCAACTAATGAAAAACTGTTTTTT
-,TRBV6-5,-,TRBJ1-2,CASSYLAQGLNNGYTF,TGTGCCAGCAGTTACTTAGCTCAGGGGCTCAACAATGGCTACACCTTC
-,TRBV10-3,-,TRBJ1-2,CAISERQEGYGYTF,TGCGCCATCAGTGAGCGGCAGGAGGGGTATGGCTACACCTTC
-,TRBV11-3,-,TRBJ2-7,CASSLGAQGDYEQYF,TGTGCCAGCAGCTTAGGGGCCCAGGGCGACTACGAGCAGTACTTC
TRBD2,TRBV4-1,-,TRBJ2-1,CASRQTSGRGEQFF,TGCGCCAGCAGGCAGACTAGCGGGAGAGGTGAGCAGTTCTTC
TRBD2,TRBV27,-,TRBJ2-3,CASLAGRDTDTQYF,TGTGCCAGCTTAGCCGGGAGGGACACAGATACGCAGTATTTT
-,TRBV5-6,once,TRBJ1-5,CASSLRSVYGQPQHF,TGTGCCAGCAGCTTGAGATCGGTCTACGGTCAGCCCCAGCATTTT
TRBD1,TRBV2,-,TRBJ1-5,CASSASRWTGGFQPQHF,TGTGCCAGCAGTGCGTCCCGGTGGACAGGGGGGTTTCAGCCCCAGCATTTT
TRBD1,TRBV2,few,TRBJ1-3,CASSGRTGAGNTIYF,TGTGCCAGCAGTGGTCGGACAGGGGCTGGAAACACCATATATTTT
TRBD1,TRBV28,-,TRBJ1-2,CASSPGTGAYYGYTF,TGTGCCAGCAGCCCAGGGACAGGTGCTTACTATGGCTACACCTTC
-,TRBV6-5,-,TRBJ2-5,CASSYVDFGIVTQYF,TGTGCCAGCAGTTACGTGGATTTCGGGATTGTGACCCAGTACTTC
-,TRBV29-1,-,TRBJ1-1,CSVAPRYTEAFF,TGCAGCGTTGCCCCCAGATACACTGAAGCTTTCTTT